The 10 T cell receptor beta chains given below trace back to one sample, sequenced in a study of cytomegalovirus exposure and HLA in healthy donors (dated by TCRdb to the late 2010s). The library was generated by the immunoSEQ multiplex PCR assay. For the multiplex PCR, a mixture combining 60 forward primers for TCR Vbeta segments and 13 reverse primers for TCR Jbeta segments was used. TCRdb carries this immuneACCESS record with in-frame sequences only. Its versions omit some clonotypes, under half of them owing to an unresolved V gene in the studies checked, with the rest unexplained. In all, the sample holds under 55,000 clones, and 72% of those were seen once. Jointly, the top ten make up about 9.1% of the sample. Sample: PBMCs. The origin of the receptors is a woman in her forties or fifties in good health and CMV-seronegative.

This chain links TRBV30 with TRBJ1-1; TRBD1 agrees at 11 bases. The CDR3 is 12 amino acids. Germline CDR1 and CDR2: GTSNPN and SVGIG (reference sequence). J lost 10 bases, V lost 5 bases, and 6 bases had no gene match. The CDR3 protein is CAWGGQGASAFF. In DNA, the CDR3 is TGTGCCTGGGGTGGACAGGGGGCGTCAGCTTTCTTT.

The chain carries TRBV27 and TRBJ1-2; 7 bases align to TRBD1. The CDR3 sequence is 14 residues long. Germline CDR1 is MNHEY and CDR2 is SMNVEV (reference sequence). V dropped 5 bases and J dropped 10; count of bases not matched to a gene: 13. The CDR3 nucleotides read TGTGCCAGCAGTGCCAGGGGGGCGCGGGACGACTACACCTTC. As protein: CASSARGARDDYTF.

The CDR3 nucleotides are TGTGCCAGCAGCTTCTCCAGGGGGTTAAGCGATGAGCAGTTCTTC. This translates into CASSFSRGLSDEQFF. The chain couples TRBV7-9 to TRBJ2-1, with 7 bases that match TRBD1. Trimming at V came to 3 bases and at J to 8 bases, leaving 10 bases not matched to a gene. This CDR3 has 15 residues. The germline V gene encodes CDR1 SEHNR and CDR2 FQNEAQ (reference sequence).

The rearrangement joins TRBV10-1 to TRBJ1-2, with D unresolved. V lost 8 bases and J 7 bases, leaving 2 bases between the germline ends. Germline values: CDR1 WNHNN, CDR2 SYGVQD (reference sequence). This CDR3 comprises 8 residues. The CDR3 DNA sequence: TGCGCCAGCCGTGGCTACACCTTC. Translated: CASRGYTF.

The chain employs TRBV4-2 and TRBJ1-1; the D gene is possibly TRBD1 (6 bases). Germline V CDR1 and CDR2: LGHNA, YNFKEQ. This CDR3 is built from 13 residues. The V and J ends lost 4 bases and 4 bases respectively, with 10 bases between them. The DNA of the CDR3 is TGTGCCAGCAGCCGAAGGACAGCCACTGAAGCTTTCTTT. Translated: CASSRRTATEAFF.

This chain links TRBV5-8 with TRBJ1-2, with no clear D. V shed 6 bases and J shed 7 bases, with 16 bases lying between them. Germline V gene data show CDR1 as SGHTS and CDR2 as YDEGEE. This CDR3 has 13 residues. CDR3 in DNA: TGTGCCAGCAACTCCAGGTTCCCGAGTGGCTACACCTTC. Its translation: CASNSRFPSGYTF.

The chain employs TRBV19 and TRBJ1-2, with D possibly being TRBD1 (5 bases). The length of the CDR3 is 14 residues. Deletions cut 7 bases from V and 5 bases from J, with 17 bases between. Germline CDR1 reads LNHDA; CDR2 reads SQIVND (reference sequence). CDR3 bases: TGTGCCAGTACCCCAATGGGGCCCTCATATGGCTACACCTTC. Protein product: CASTPMGPSYGYTF.

DNA for the CDR3: TGTGCCAGCAGTTCCCAGGGGTCCCCTGGGGCCAACGTCCTGACTTTC. This codes for CASSSQGSPGANVLTF. The V and J genes are TRBV28 and TRBJ2-6; the D gene is possibly TRBD1 (6 bases). The germline CDR1 and CDR2 sequences are MDHEN and SYDVKM. V was shortened by 4 bases and J by 2 bases, with 12 bases between the two germline ends. The CDR3 spans 16 residues.

J is TRBJ2-6 and V is TRBV6-1, with D perhaps TRBD1 (6 bases). Trimming took 3 bases from V and 2 from J, leaving 8 bases between them. The germline gives CDR1 MNHNS, CDR2 SASEGT. The CDR3 has 15 residues. This CDR3 reads CASSDAGAGANVLTF. DNA for the CDR3: TGTGCCAGCAGTGATGCAGGGGCTGGGGCCAACGTCCTGACTTTC.

The chain has TRBV6-4 and TRBJ2-1, with TRBD2 matching 8 bases. V trimming: 2 bases; J trimming: 7 bases; junction bases outside the gene matches: 7. CDR3 length: 15 amino acids. CDR1 is MRHNA and CDR2 is SNTAGT in the germline V gene. The CDR3 DNA reads as TGTGCCAGCAGTGACAGAGCGGGAGAAGGGAATGAGCAGTTCTTC. It translates to CASSDRAGEGNEQFF.